These T cell receptor beta chains were read from a single sample in a study of shared clonotypes between healthy human individuals. TCRdb's table, derived via immunoSEQ multiplex PCR, lists solely in-frame clones and lacks some. The sample lists around 1.6 million clones, 95% to 99% occurring once. The source material was naive CD4+ T cells sorted from blood. Receptor source: a man aged 30 to 39 in good health. Both conserved end residues are part of each CDR3. The order of the fields is J gene, D gene, clone size, V gene, CDR3 protein, CDR3 DNA. D genes are given only for firm matches. Size tells how often a clone was seen (once, few, many) or the class of an expanded clone, and some rows leave it out.

j_call: TRBJ1-2
d_call: .
clone_size: .
v_call: TRBV9
cdr3_aa: CASSVGWEAYGYTF
cdr3_nt: TGTGCCAGCAGCGTTGGATGGGAGGCCTATGGCTACACCTTC

j_call: TRBJ2-3
d_call: TRBD1
clone_size: .
v_call: TRBV19
cdr3_aa: CASSSGGTGGTYTQYF
cdr3_nt: TGTGCCAGTAGCTCTGGGGGGACAGGGGGCACCTATACGCAGTATTTT

j_call: TRBJ2-7
d_call: .
clone_size: .
v_call: TRBV6-5
cdr3_aa: CASSKGHHEQYF
cdr3_nt: TGTGCCAGCAGTAAGGGACACCACGAGCAGTACTTC

j_call: TRBJ2-7
d_call: .
clone_size: once
v_call: TRBV27
cdr3_aa: CASSSPRGRSSYEQYF
cdr3_nt: TGTGCCAGCAGTTCCCCGAGGGGGAGGAGCTCCTACGAGCAGTACTTC

j_call: TRBJ1-1
d_call: .
clone_size: .
v_call: TRBV11-2
cdr3_aa: CASSVVNTEAFF
cdr3_nt: TGTGCCAGCTCAGTCGTGAACACTGAAGCTTTCTTT

j_call: TRBJ1-4
d_call: .
clone_size: once
v_call: TRBV18
cdr3_aa: CASSPPRSTNEKLFF
cdr3_nt: TGTGCCAGCTCACCACCCAGGTCTACTAATGAAAAACTGTTTTTT

j_call: TRBJ2-3
d_call: TRBD2
clone_size: .
v_call: TRBV4-3
cdr3_aa: CASSQDRGTSGGATDTQYF
cdr3_nt: TGCGCCAGCAGCCAAGATCGGGGGACTAGCGGAGGGGCCACAGATACGCAGTATTTT

j_call: TRBJ2-1
d_call: .
clone_size: .
v_call: TRBV7-3
cdr3_aa: CASSLYRASDEQFF
cdr3_nt: TGTGCCAGCAGCTTATACAGGGCGAGCGATGAGCAGTTCTTC

j_call: TRBJ1-5
d_call: .
clone_size: .
v_call: TRBV5-4
cdr3_aa: CASSPDSGQPQHF
cdr3_nt: TGTGCCAGCAGCCCGGACTCGGGACAGCCCCAGCATTTT

j_call: TRBJ2-2
d_call: TRBD2
clone_size: once
v_call: TRBV11-2
cdr3_aa: CASSSRGLALDTGELFF
cdr3_nt: TGTGCCAGCAGCTCCCGGGGACTAGCTCTCGACACCGGGGAGCTGTTTTTT

j_call: TRBJ1-3
d_call: TRBD1
clone_size: .
v_call: TRBV27
cdr3_aa: CASSPWTGAGNTIYF
cdr3_nt: TGTGCCAGCAGTCCGTGGACAGGGGCCGGAAACACCATATATTTT

j_call: TRBJ2-2
d_call: .
clone_size: .
v_call: TRBV7-3
cdr3_aa: CASSWGPNTGELFF
cdr3_nt: TGTGCCAGCAGCTGGGGGCCGAACACCGGGGAGCTGTTTTTT

j_call: TRBJ1-1
d_call: .
clone_size: .
v_call: TRBV29-1
cdr3_aa: CSVGDRKTNAEAFF
cdr3_nt: TGCAGCGTTGGGGACCGAAAGACGAACGCTGAAGCTTTCTTT

j_call: TRBJ2-1
d_call: .
clone_size: once
v_call: TRBV9
cdr3_aa: CASSVALGRNYNEQFF
cdr3_nt: TGTGCCAGCAGCGTAGCTCTGGGACGGAATTACAATGAGCAGTTCTTC

j_call: TRBJ2-5
d_call: TRBD2
clone_size: .
v_call: TRBV6-5
cdr3_aa: CATSQREGRMETQYF
cdr3_nt: TGTGCCACCTCCCAGAGGGAGGGTCGAATGGAGACCCAGTACTTC

j_call: TRBJ2-1
d_call: TRBD2
clone_size: .
v_call: TRBV28
cdr3_aa: CASRGAGVGSNEQFF
cdr3_nt: TGTGCCAGCCGCGGAGCGGGAGTTGGTAGCAATGAGCAGTTCTTC

j_call: TRBJ2-7
d_call: .
clone_size: .
v_call: TRBV30
cdr3_aa: CAWSPLREQYF
cdr3_nt: TGTGCCTGGAGTCCGCTTCGCGAGCAGTACTTC

j_call: TRBJ2-3
d_call: TRBD1
clone_size: .
v_call: TRBV5-1
cdr3_aa: CASHNGDSYTDTQYF
cdr3_nt: TGCGCCAGCCATAATGGGGACAGCTACACAGATACGCAGTATTTT

j_call: TRBJ2-3
d_call: .
clone_size: .
v_call: TRBV5-1
cdr3_aa: CASSLDASSTDTQYF
cdr3_nt: TGCGCCAGCAGCTTGGATGCGTCTAGCACAGATACGCAGTATTTT

j_call: TRBJ2-1
d_call: .
clone_size: .
v_call: TRBV11-3
cdr3_aa: CASSLGPMRFF
cdr3_nt: TGTGCCAGCAGCTTAGGGCCGATGAGGTTCTTC

j_call: TRBJ2-5
d_call: TRBD2
clone_size: .
v_call: TRBV19
cdr3_aa: CASSIGGLAGGVGSETQYF
cdr3_nt: TGTGCCAGTAGTATAGGAGGACTAGCGGGAGGGGTTGGGAGTGAGACCCAGTACTTC

j_call: TRBJ2-3
d_call: .
clone_size: once
v_call: TRBV2
cdr3_aa: CASSEDSGVTTDTQYF
cdr3_nt: TGTGCCAGCAGTGAAGATTCAGGGGTTACCACAGATACGCAGTATTTT

j_call: TRBJ2-1
d_call: TRBD1
clone_size: .
v_call: TRBV11-3
cdr3_aa: CATSTGVDEQFF
cdr3_nt: TGTGCCACCTCGACAGGGGTGGATGAGCAGTTCTTC

j_call: TRBJ2-7
d_call: .
clone_size: .
v_call: TRBV5-4
cdr3_aa: CASSLEAARLSYEQYF
cdr3_nt: TGTGCCAGCAGCTTGGAAGCGGCTAGACTCTCCTACGAGCAGTACTTC

j_call: TRBJ1-5
d_call: TRBD1
clone_size: .
v_call: TRBV18
cdr3_aa: CASSPDRAPNQPQHF
cdr3_nt: TGTGCCAGCTCACCAGACAGGGCTCCTAATCAGCCCCAGCATTTT

j_call: TRBJ1-1
d_call: TRBD1
clone_size: .
v_call: TRBV2
cdr3_aa: CASSQGTVMNTEAFF
cdr3_nt: TGTGCCAGCAGTCAGGGGACAGTTATGAACACTGAAGCTTTCTTT

j_call: TRBJ2-7
d_call: .
clone_size: once
v_call: TRBV25-1
cdr3_aa: CASSEMTVGYEQYF
cdr3_nt: TGTGCCAGCAGTGAAATGACGGTGGGCTACGAGCAGTACTTC

j_call: TRBJ2-6
d_call: .
clone_size: .
v_call: TRBV11-2
cdr3_aa: CASSFAGANVLTF
cdr3_nt: TGTGCCAGCAGCTTTGCCGGGGCCAACGTCCTGACTTTC

j_call: TRBJ2-7
d_call: .
clone_size: .
v_call: TRBV6-6
cdr3_aa: CASSTPGISPYEQYF
cdr3_nt: TGTGCCAGCAGTACCCCAGGGATAAGCCCCTACGAGCAGTACTTC

j_call: TRBJ2-7
d_call: TRBD2
clone_size: .
v_call: TRBV6-5
cdr3_aa: CASAIGGSTYEQYF
cdr3_nt: TGTGCCAGCGCCATCGGCGGGAGCACCTACGAGCAGTACTTC

j_call: TRBJ2-3
d_call: TRBD2
clone_size: .
v_call: TRBV30
cdr3_aa: CAWTPLGLAGDTQYF
cdr3_nt: TGTGCCTGGACCCCCCTGGGACTAGCGGGAGATACGCAGTATTTT

j_call: TRBJ2-5
d_call: .
clone_size: .
v_call: TRBV7-3
cdr3_aa: CASSLLGQETQYF
cdr3_nt: TGTGCCAGCAGCCTCCTCGGCCAAGAGACCCAGTACTTC

j_call: TRBJ2-1
d_call: .
clone_size: .
v_call: TRBV29-1
cdr3_aa: CSVDGTNEQFF
cdr3_nt: TGCAGCGTTGACGGAACCAATGAGCAGTTCTTC

j_call: TRBJ1-1
d_call: .
clone_size: .
v_call: TRBV7-6
cdr3_aa: CASSLGVPPGYTEAFF
cdr3_nt: TGTGCCAGCAGCTTAGGAGTCCCGCCGGGGTACACTGAAGCTTTCTTT

j_call: TRBJ2-1
d_call: TRBD1
clone_size: .
v_call: TRBV23-1
cdr3_aa: CASSQSILRRDRLCNEQFF
cdr3_nt: TGCGCCAGCAGTCAATCGATCCTCCGCCGGGACAGACTTTGCAATGAGCAGTTCTTC

j_call: TRBJ1-2
d_call: TRBD1
clone_size: .
v_call: TRBV6-5
cdr3_aa: CASSPTGGYGYTF
cdr3_nt: TGTGCCAGCAGCCCGACAGGGGGCTATGGCTACACCTTC

j_call: TRBJ2-1
d_call: .
clone_size: .
v_call: TRBV18
cdr3_aa: CASSPRLLHNEQFF
cdr3_nt: TGTGCCAGCTCACCACGTCTACTCCACAATGAGCAGTTCTTC

j_call: TRBJ1-1
d_call: .
clone_size: .
v_call: TRBV7-6
cdr3_aa: CASSSNMNTEAFF
cdr3_nt: TGTGCCAGCAGCTCCAACATGAACACTGAAGCTTTCTTT

j_call: TRBJ1-4
d_call: .
clone_size: .
v_call: TRBV6-5
cdr3_aa: CASRHRTGAREKLFF
cdr3_nt: TGTGCCAGCAGACACCGGACGGGGGCTAGAGAAAAACTGTTTTTT

j_call: TRBJ1-1
d_call: TRBD1
clone_size: .
v_call: TRBV18
cdr3_aa: CASSPQGAGNTEAFF
cdr3_nt: TGTGCCAGCTCACCTCAGGGGGCAGGGAACACTGAAGCTTTCTTT